This T cell receptor (beta chain) was recorded in a study of T cells after yellow fever vaccination. Study information: SMART-Seq v4 Ultra Low Input served to prepare low-cell-number fractions.

CDR3 length: 16 residues. The germline V gene encodes CDR1 SGHTA and CDR2 FQGNSA. Trimming removed 4 bases from V and 3 bases from J, with 18 bases in between. As TCR cDNA was made by 5'RACE template switching, a universal primer site and UMIs were added. Each CDR3 protein gets one entry after TCRdb re-called the 5' RACE reads with MiXCR. This table holds approximately 600,000 distinct CDR3 sequences, approximately 13% found once. Specimen: PBMCs, collected on the day of the yellow fever booster vaccination. The rearrangement joins TRBV7-2 to TRBJ1-2; the D gene is possibly TRBD1 (5 bases). The TCR was taken from a man aged 30 to 39 who received the YFV17D yellow fever vaccine. The CDR3 loop reads CASSSPWGGTHYGYTF. DNA for the CDR3: TGTGCCAGCAGCTCACCATGGGGGGGAACACACTATGGCTACACCTTC.